These T cell receptor beta chains were read from a single sample in a study of T cell repertoires in cytomegalovirus infection. TCRdb processed the reads anew with MiXCR; each CDR3 protein has one entry. The data show about 58,000 distinct CDR3 sequences, over 15% seen once. Antigen specificity for these receptors is unknown. The sequencing here drew on CD8+ T cells from cultured PBMCs, taken from culture after CMV antigen stimulation. All receptors come from a human donor in good health (CMV status not recorded). Some clones in this sample may be carry-over from other donors' samples. CDR3s include the opening cysteine and the closing phenylalanine or tryptophan. A D gene is named only where the DNA matches it firmly. Clone size is shown for a subset of rows, as once, few, many or a class of expanded clone.

j_call clone_size v_call d_call cdr3_nt cdr3_aa
TRBJ2-7 NA TRBV7-2 TRBD1 TGTGCCAGCAGCTTAGACGGTAGGGGGCTAAACGAGCAGTACTTC CASSLDGRGLNEQYF
TRBJ2-7 few TRBV6-1 TRBD1 TGTGCCAGCAGTGGGACAGGGTTTAGCGAGCAGTACTTC CASSGTGFSEQYF
TRBJ2-7 many TRBV5-1 TRBD2 TGCGCCAGCAGTCCCGGGACTAGCCCGACCAACTCCTACGAGCAGTACTTC CASSPGTSPTNSYEQYF
TRBJ2-2 NA TRBV4-1 NA TGCGCCAGCAGCCAACTAATGACAGGGAACACCGGGGAGCTGTTTTTT CASSQLMTGNTGELFF
TRBJ2-7 NA TRBV6-2/TRBV6-3 NA TGTGCCAGCAGTAAAGTCTCCCTCGAGCAGTACTTC CASSKVSLEQYF
TRBJ1-2 once TRBV4-2 NA TGTGCCAGCAGCCAAGAGGACCCGGCGGGCTACACCTTC CASSQEDPAGYTF
TRBJ2-1 NA TRBV7-2 TRBD2 TGTGCCAGCAGCCCCAGACTAGCGGGATATGAGCAGTTCTTC CASSPRLAGYEQFF
TRBJ2-5 few TRBV7-3 TRBD2 TGTGCCAGCAGCTTAGGTTTCGGACTAGCGGACGCCGAGACCCAGTACTTC CASSLGFGLADAETQYF
TRBJ2-4 NA TRBV28 NA TGTGTCACCACCCAGGGGGGCAGTCAGTACTTC CVTTQGGSQYF
TRBJ2-1 NA TRBV12-3/TRBV12-4 NA TGTGCCAGCAGTCGCGGGACCCCCCCCCCTGAGCAGTTCTTC CASSRGTPPPEQFF
TRBJ2-3 many TRBV9 NA TGTGCCAGCAGCGTAGAAGGCCGTGCGGGAACAGATACGCAGTATTTT CASSVEGRAGTDTQYF
TRBJ2-1 few TRBV11-3 NA TGTGCCAGCAGCTTTGGCAATGAGCAGTTCTTC CASSFGNEQFF
TRBJ1-6 few TRBV12-3/TRBV12-4 NA TGTGCCAGCAGTTATTGGAACGGGGATTCACCCCTCCACTTT CASSYWNGDSPLHF
TRBJ1-1 NA TRBV28 NA TGTGCCAGCAGTCTCCCGCTGAGGAAGACTGAAGCTTTCTTT CASSLPLRKTEAFF
TRBJ1-1 NA TRBV28 NA TGTGCCAGCAGTTTAGACCTCCGGGACCGGAAGAACACTGAAGCTTTCTTT CASSLDLRDRKNTEAFF
TRBJ1-2 NA TRBV5-6 NA TGTGCCAGCAGCATCTCCCGGACGGCTGCGGGGGGCTACACCTTC CASSISRTAAGGYTF
TRBJ2-1 NA TRBV7-2 TRBD2 TGTGCCAGCAGCTTAGGGACTAGCGGGTTATACAATGAGCAGTTCTTC CASSLGTSGLYNEQFF
TRBJ2-7 NA TRBV27 NA TGTGCCAGCAGTTGGGAACAGGGAGCCTACGAGCAGTACTTC CASSWEQGAYEQYF
TRBJ2-1 NA TRBV7-9 NA TGTGCCAGCAGCCAGCCCGGGGAGTACAATGAGCAGTTCTTC CASSQPGEYNEQFF
TRBJ1-1 few TRBV27 NA TGTGCCAGCAGTTTAAATCGCAGCCGGAGAACTTTCTTT CASSLNRSRRTFF
TRBJ2-1 few TRBV9 NA TGTGCCAGCAGCTTACAAGATGCCTCCTACAATGAGCAGTTCTTC CASSLQDASYNEQFF
TRBJ2-1 NA TRBV7-2 TRBD1 TGTGCCAGCAGGGGGACCGGGACAGGGGGCTCAAATGAGCAGTTCTTC CASRGTGTGGSNEQFF
TRBJ1-6 NA TRBV27 NA TGTGCCAGCGGAATGACCTATAATTCACCCCTCCACTTT CASGMTYNSPLHF
TRBJ1-2 few TRBV7-2 TRBD1 TGTGCCAGCAGCTCGAGTCAGGGGGCGGATGGCTACACCTTC CASSSSQGADGYTF
TRBJ2-7 once TRBV7-9 TRBD2 TGTGCCAGCAGCTTAGGGGCGGGAGGGACCCACGAGCAGTACTTC CASSLGAGGTHEQYF
TRBJ2-2 few TRBV7-8 TRBD2 TGTGCCAGCAGCTTAGGTCTAGCGGGAGTGGAGCTGTTTTTT CASSLGLAGVELFF
TRBJ2-1 few TRBV12-3/TRBV12-4 NA TGTGCCAGCAGTAACCTTGACTTCAATGAGCAGTTCTTC CASSNLDFNEQFF
TRBJ1-2 NA TRBV7-2 TRBD1 TGTGCCAGCAGCCCTTACAGGGGGGAGAACTATGGCTACACCTTC CASSPYRGENYGYTF
TRBJ2-7 NA TRBV6-5 NA TGTGCCACTGCGAGCTCCCGAAACGAGCAGTACTTC CATASSRNEQYF
TRBJ2-1 NA TRBV12-3/TRBV12-4 NA TGTGCCAGCAGACGGGAGTCGGATGAGCAGTTCTTC CASRRESDEQFF
TRBJ1-1 NA TRBV30 NA TGTGCCTGGGGGTCCGAGGGCTCACAGGGTGACACTGAAGCTTTCTTT CAWGSEGSQGDTEAFF
TRBJ1-5 NA TRBV27 TRBD1 TGTGCCAGCAGTTTATCGGGGACAGGATACAATCAGCCCCAGCATTTT CASSLSGTGYNQPQHF
TRBJ1-2 few TRBV20-1 NA TGCAGTGCTAGAGATCTGGCAGACTATGGCTACACCTTC CSARDLADYGYTF
TRBJ2-7 many TRBV7-3 NA TGTGCCAGCAGCTCGAAGCAGGGGTACGAGCAGTACTTC CASSSKQGYEQYF
TRBJ2-1 many TRBV7-4 NA TGTGCCAGCAGCTTATCTGCTAGACCCTCCTACAATGAGCAGTTCTTC CASSLSARPSYNEQFF
TRBJ2-1 NA TRBV27 NA TGTGCCAGCTCCCCAGGGGGGGGCACCTACAATGAGCAGTTCTTC CASSPGGGTYNEQFF
TRBJ2-3 NA TRBV7-8 NA TGTGCCAGCAGCTTAGTTCATCCTGCGGGGAGCACAGATACGCAGTATTTT CASSLVHPAGSTDTQYF
TRBJ2-1 NA TRBV7-2 TRBD1 TGTGCCAGCAGCCTTGACAGGGCCAATGAGCAGTTCTTC CASSLDRANEQFF
TRBJ1-2 few TRBV28 NA TGTGCCAGCAGTCCCCCGGGGCAGCTAAACTATGGCTACACCTTC CASSPPGQLNYGYTF
TRBJ2-1 few TRBV7-2 NA TGTGCCAGCAACTTCCGAGGTAGCGTTTATAATGAGCAGTTCTTC CASNFRGSVYNEQFF
TRBJ2-4 NA TRBV4-3 NA TGCGCCAGCAGCCAAGATCGATATGGGCAGGGAAACATTCAGTACTTC CASSQDRYGQGNIQYF
TRBJ1-2 NA TRBV7-3 NA TGTGCCAGCAGCCCAGGACCCAGGGAGGTTCGTGGCTACACCTTC CASSPGPREVRGYTF
TRBJ2-7 many TRBV20-1 TRBD2 TGCAGTGCTAGAAGGTTAGCGGGAGGTTCCTACGAGCAGTACTTC CSARRLAGGSYEQYF
TRBJ1-4 few TRBV6-6 NA TGTGCCAGCAGTTACGGCAAAGGGAGTGAAAAACTGTTTTTT CASSYGKGSEKLFF
TRBJ2-7 few TRBV12-3/TRBV12-4 TRBD1 TGTGCCAGCAGGACAGGGGGACTAAACTCCTACGAGCAGTACTTC CASRTGGLNSYEQYF
TRBJ1-5 NA TRBV6-2/TRBV6-3 NA TGTGCCAGCAGTTACATGGACAGCCCAAATCAGCCCCAGCATTTT CASSYMDSPNQPQHF
TRBJ1-4 NA TRBV7-2 TRBD1 TGTGCCAGCAGTTGGACAGGGGCGCAGAGTGAAAAACTGTTTTTT CASSWTGAQSEKLFF
TRBJ2-1 few TRBV14 NA TGTGCCAGCAGCCAAGAAAAATTGAGGGGATGGTACAATGAGCAGTTCTTC CASSQEKLRGWYNEQFF
TRBJ2-7 few TRBV27 NA TGTGCCAGCAGGGGGAACAGCTACGAGCAGTACTTC CASRGNSYEQYF
TRBJ2-2 many TRBV12-3/TRBV12-4 TRBD1 TGTGCCAGCAGTTTAGGGACAGGAAACACCGGGGAGCTGTTTTTT CASSLGTGNTGELFF
TRBJ2-1 many TRBV28 TRBD2 TGTGCCAGCAGGATAGCGGGAGATGTGAATGAGCAGTTCTTC CASRIAGDVNEQFF
TRBJ1-1 many TRBV11-1 NA TGTGCCAGCAGCTTGTTGCTGGACACTGAAGCTTTCTTT CASSLLLDTEAFF
TRBJ2-1 NA TRBV7-9 NA TGTGCCAGCAGCTTCTGGGCAAGGAACAGCAATGAGCAGTTCTTC CASSFWARNSNEQFF